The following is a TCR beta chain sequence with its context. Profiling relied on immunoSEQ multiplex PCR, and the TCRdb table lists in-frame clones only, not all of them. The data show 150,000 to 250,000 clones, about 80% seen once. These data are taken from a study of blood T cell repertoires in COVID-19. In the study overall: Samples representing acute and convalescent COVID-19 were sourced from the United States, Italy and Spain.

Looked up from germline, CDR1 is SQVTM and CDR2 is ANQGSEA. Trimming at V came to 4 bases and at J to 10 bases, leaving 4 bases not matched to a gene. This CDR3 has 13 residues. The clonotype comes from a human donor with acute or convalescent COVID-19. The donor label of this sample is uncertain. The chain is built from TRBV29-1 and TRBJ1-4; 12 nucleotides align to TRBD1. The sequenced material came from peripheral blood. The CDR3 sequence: CSVAGQGAGKLFF. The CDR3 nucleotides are TGCAGCGTTGCGGGACAGGGGGCGGGAAAACTGTTTTTT.